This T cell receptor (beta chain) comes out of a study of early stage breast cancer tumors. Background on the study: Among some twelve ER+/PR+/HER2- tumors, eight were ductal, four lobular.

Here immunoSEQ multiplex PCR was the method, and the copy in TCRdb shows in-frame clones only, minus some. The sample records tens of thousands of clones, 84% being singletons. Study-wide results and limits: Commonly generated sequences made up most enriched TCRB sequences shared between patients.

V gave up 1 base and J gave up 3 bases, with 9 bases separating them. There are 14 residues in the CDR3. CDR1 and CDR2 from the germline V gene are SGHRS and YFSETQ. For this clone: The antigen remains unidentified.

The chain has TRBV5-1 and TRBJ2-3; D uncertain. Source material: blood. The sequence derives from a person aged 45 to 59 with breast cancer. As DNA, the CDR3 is TGCGCCAGCAGCTTGAGTGTAGGGACAGATACGCAGTATTTT. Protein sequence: CASSLSVGTDTQYF. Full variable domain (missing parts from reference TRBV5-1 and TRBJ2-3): KAGVTQTPRYLIKTRGQQVTLSCSPISGHRSVSWYQQTPGQGLQFLFEYFSETQRNKGNFPGRFSGRQFSNSRSEMNVSTLELGDSALYLCASSLSVGTDTQYFGPGTRLTVL.